A single sample gave rise to the 23 T cell receptor beta chains below, sequenced in a study of OX40 agonist ivuxolimab in advanced cancers. Assay used: immunoSEQ multiplex PCR; TCRdb lists only in-frame clones, some missing. The sample includes about 83,000 clones, roughly 88% of them seen just once. This sample comprised CD4+ or CD8+ T cells sorted from blood, obtained in a trial of the OX40 agonist ivuxolimab. The receptors were sampled from an adult with an advanced solid tumor such as melanoma, head and neck, liver or kidney cancer.

The chain employs TRBV5-4 and TRBJ2-1, with D perhaps matching TRBD1 (7 bases). The V and J ends lost 0 bases and 9 bases respectively, with 10 bases between them. Per germline, CDR1 SGHNT and CDR2 YYREEE (reference sequence). CDR3 length: 13 residues. The CDR3 here is CASSLDRGGEQFF. The CDR3 nucleotides read TGTGCCAGCAGCTTGGACAGGGGAGGTGAGCAGTTCTTC.

The chain couples TRBV18 to TRBJ2-1; D gene uncertain. The germline V gene encodes CDR1 KGHSH and CDR2 LQKENI. This CDR3 is 15 amino acids long. Deletions cut 1 base from V and 2 bases from J, with 9 bases between. CDR3 loop: CASSPQSATYNEQFF. The CDR3 region has the DNA TGTGCCAGCTCACCACAATCAGCGACCTACAATGAGCAGTTCTTC.

This rearrangement joins TRBV30 to TRBJ2-5; 8 bases line up with TRBD2. The trim removed 5 bases at V and 5 bases at J, leaving 4 bases unmatched. The CDR3 contains 12 residues. Looked up from germline, CDR1 is GTSNPN and CDR2 is SVGIG (reference sequence). The CDR3 DNA follows: TGTGCCTGGGGAGCGGGGGTGGAGACCCAGTACTTC. This gives the protein CAWGAGVETQYF.

In its sample, this clone was seen a few times. V is TRBV28 and J is TRBJ1-2; D perhaps matches TRBD1 (6 bases). Trimming left V 6 bases short and J 8 bases short, with 16 bases between. CDR1 and CDR2 (germline): MDHEN, SYDVKM. The CDR3 spans 13 residues. CDR3 bases: TGTGCCAGCAGCCAAATGGGGGCTGTAGGCTACACCTTC. Its protein is CASSQMGAVGYTF.

In its sample, this clone was seen a few times. The V gene is TRBV5-4, the J gene TRBJ2-7, with 10 positions matching TRBD1. The CDR3 runs to 14 residues. Per the germline V gene, CDR1 is SGHNT and CDR2 is YYREEE (reference sequence). V lost 5 bases to trimming and J lost 3 bases; unmatched junction nucleotides: 5. CDR3 sequence: CASRSDRGGYEQYF. CDR3 DNA sequence: TGTGCCAGCAGATCGGACAGGGGGGGCTACGAGCAGTACTTC.

The chain is built from TRBV21-1 and TRBJ1-1; TRBD1 is taken as the D call from the table, unchecked against the DNA. TRBV21-1 is a pseudogene segment. This CDR3 region has 17 residues. DNA of the CDR3: TGTGCCAGCAGCCGGCGTGGGACAGGACCGATGAACACTGAAGCTTTCTTT. Its protein product is CASSRRGTGPMNTEAFF.

The chain is built from TRBV7-9 and TRBJ2-7; TRBD1 matches at 9 bases. Germline trimming cut 5 bases from V and 0 bases from J; bases unmatched to any gene: 8. The V gene's germline CDR1 is SEHNR and CDR2 FQNEAQ (reference sequence). This CDR3 comprises 16 residues. This chain's CDR3 is CASSRGTGPGSYEQYF. CDR3 nucleotide sequence: TGTGCCAGCAGCCGAGGGACAGGGCCCGGCTCCTACGAGCAGTACTTC. Looking up the rest from reference TRBV7-9 and TRBJ2-7 gives the full variable domain: DTGVSQNPRHKITKRGQNVTFRCDPISEHNRLYWYRQTLGQGPEFLTYFQNEAQLEKSRLLSDRFSAERPKGSFSTLEIQRTEQGDSAMYLCASSRGTGPGSYEQYFGPGTRLTVT.

The gene calls are TRBV10-1 and TRBJ2-1, with 9 bases that match TRBD2. V lost 0 bases to trimming and J lost 5 bases; unmatched junction nucleotides: 5. Germline V gives CDR1 WNHNN, CDR2 SYGVQD (reference sequence). This CDR3 contains 16 residues. The CDR3 sequence: CASSESRGRENNEQFF. CDR3 in DNA: TGCGCCAGCAGTGAGTCGCGCGGGAGGGAAAACAATGAGCAGTTCTTC.

With respect to this clone: A much larger clone differs by one base, so this may be a read error. Other DNA sequences in the sample encode the same CDR3. The chain is built from TRBV19 and TRBJ1-5; D unresolved. The V and J ends lost 5 bases and 6 bases respectively, with 8 bases between them. Germline CDR1 is LNHDA and CDR2 is SQIVND (reference sequence). The CDR3 totals 12 residues. The CDR3 DNA is TGTGCCAGTAGTTACACTTTTCAGCCCCAGCATTTT. It specifies CASSYTFQPQHF.

This clone was counted a single time. This rearrangement joins TRBV27 to TRBJ2-1, with 8 bases aligning to TRBD2. V dropped 5 bases and J dropped 0; count of bases not matched to a gene: 15. CDR3 size: 19 residues. CDR1 MNHEY and CDR2 SMNVEV come from the germline V gene (reference sequence). The CDR3 loop is CASSDPGLGFLSSYNEQFF. For the CDR3, the DNA is TGTGCCAGCAGTGATCCGGGACTAGGATTTCTGAGCTCCTACAATGAGCAGTTCTTC.

This chain links TRBV6-5 with TRBJ2-1, with 8 bases lining up with TRBD1. CDR1 is MNHEY and CDR2 is SVGAGI in the germline V gene. This CDR3 contains 15 residues. J was trimmed by 3 bases and V by 6 bases; bases with no gene match: 7. CDR3: CASRGTGTGYNEQFF. CDR3 sequence (DNA): TGTGCCAGCAGGGGAACCGGGACAGGCTACAATGAGCAGTTCTTC.

V and J are TRBV18 and TRBJ2-2; TRBD2 might be the D (6 bases). The CDR3 has 14 amino acids. CDR1 and CDR2 (germline): KGHSH, LQKENI. V lost 0 bases, J lost 6 bases, and 8 bases lay in between. CDR3 loop: CASSPPGGSGELFF. The CDR3 nucleotides read TGTGCCAGCTCACCACCTGGAGGGTCCGGGGAGCTGTTTTTT.

The rearrangement links TRBV28 to TRBJ2-5; D may correspond to TRBD1 or TRBD2 (5 bases each). The tail of the sequence fits TRBJ2-7 better, so the J call may be wrong. Germline V gene sequence: CDR1 MDHEN, CDR2 SYDVKM. This CDR3 contains 14 residues. The CDR3 sequence: CASSLGTGFGEQYF. DNA of the CDR3: TGTGCCAGCAGTTTAGGGACGGGGTTCGGCGAGCAGTACTTC.

The V call is TRBV4-3, the J call TRBJ1-1; D is unresolved. V was trimmed by 2 bases and J by 6 bases, leaving 13 bases between them. This CDR3 region has 14 residues. The germline V gene encodes CDR1 LGHNA and CDR2 YSLEER. The CDR3: CASSQHHLGAEAFF. Here the CDR3 DNA reads TGCGCCAGCAGCCAACATCATTTGGGCGCTGAAGCTTTCTTT.

The table lists this clone with a few counts. This rearrangement joins TRBV18 to TRBJ2-7; 8 bases align to TRBD2. CDR1 is KGHSH, CDR2 LQKENI, per germline. Germline trimming cut 3 bases from V and 0 bases from J; bases unmatched to any gene: 7. The CDR3 sequence is 16 residues long. CDR3 region: CASSPFAGGISYEQYF. Here the CDR3 DNA reads TGTGCCAGCTCACCGTTTGCGGGGGGCATCTCCTACGAGCAGTACTTC.

The chain couples TRBV6-6 to TRBJ1-4, with D perhaps TRBD1 (5 bases). Deletions cut 10 bases from V and 10 bases from J, with 16 bases between. Germline CDR1 is MNHNY and CDR2 is SVGAGI (reference sequence). This CDR3 is 12 amino acids long. CDR3 residues: CATGGTEGKLFF. CDR3 DNA sequence: TGTGCCACTGGGGGGACTGAGGGAAAACTGTTTTTT.

In its sample, this clone was seen a few times. The rearrangement links TRBV7-8 to TRBJ2-1; 10 bases are a match to TRBD1. Germline loops: CDR1 SGHVS, CDR2 FQNEAQ. V was pared by 6 bases and J by 4 bases, with 9 bases of the junction left unmatched. The CDR3 is 16 residues long. The CDR3 DNA follows: TGTGCCAGCAGTGACAGGGGGCTCAGGGTTTACAATGAGCAGTTCTTC. Encoded protein: CASSDRGLRVYNEQFF.

The V gene is TRBV9, the J gene TRBJ1-2; weak D call: TRBD1 (5 bases). CDR1 and CDR2 from the germline V gene are SGDLS and YYNGEE. V lost 4 bases and J lost 1, with 23 bases in between. The CDR3 spans 18 residues. The CDR3 loop reads CASSLLSQGQGYNYGYTF. DNA for the CDR3: TGTGCCAGCAGCCTACTATCCCAAGGGCAGGGATATAACTATGGCTACACCTTC.

V gene TRBV2 combines with J gene TRBJ2-2, with D perhaps TRBD1 (6 bases). Per the germline V gene, CDR1 is SNHLY and CDR2 is FYNNEI. V lost 5 bases and J lost 4, with 14 bases in between. This CDR3 spans 15 amino acids. In DNA form, the CDR3 reads TGTGCCAGCAGTTTGGTCAGGGGATCCACCGGGGAGCTGTTTTTT. Translation gives CASSLVRGSTGELFF.

CDR3 region: CASSRSDREGGYTF. The DNA for the CDR3 is TGTGCCAGCAGTCGATCGGACAGGGAAGGTGGCTACACCTTC. This sequence joins TRBV27 and TRBJ1-2, with 8 bases aligning to TRBD1. The CDR3 loop spans 14 amino acids. Trimming took 5 bases from V and 7 from J; bases not matched to a gene: 9. Germline V gene sequence: CDR1 MNHEY, CDR2 SMNVEV (reference sequence).

V gene TRBV19 combines with J gene TRBJ2-6, with TRBD2 matching over 9 bases. The trim removed 6 bases at V and 0 bases at J, leaving 9 bases unmatched. The CDR3 sequence is 18 residues long. Looked up from germline, CDR1 is LNHDA and CDR2 is SQIVND (reference sequence). Here the CDR3 DNA reads TGTGCCAGTAGCCGCTCTAGCGGGACCATCTCTGGGGCCAACGTCCTGACTTTC. As protein: CASSRSSGTISGANVLTF.

The chain uses TRBV14 and TRBJ1-4; no definite D call. CDR1 is SGHDN and CDR2 is FVKESK in the germline V gene. CDR3 length equals 13 residues. Trimming removed 1 base at V and 8 bases at J, with 8 bases between. The CDR3 sequence: CASSQVIWEKLFF. The CDR3 bases are TGTGCCAGCAGCCAAGTGATTTGGGAAAAACTGTTTTTT.

The chain joins TRBV5-1 to TRBJ2-3, with a tentative D call TRBD1 (5 bases). The V and J ends lost 2 bases and 8 bases respectively, with 9 bases between them. Germline assignment: CDR1 SGHRS and CDR2 YFSETQ. This CDR3 spans 12 amino acids. The CDR3 DNA sequence: TGCGCCAGCAGCTTCAGGGCCGGTACGCAGTATTTT. It specifies CASSFRAGTQYF.